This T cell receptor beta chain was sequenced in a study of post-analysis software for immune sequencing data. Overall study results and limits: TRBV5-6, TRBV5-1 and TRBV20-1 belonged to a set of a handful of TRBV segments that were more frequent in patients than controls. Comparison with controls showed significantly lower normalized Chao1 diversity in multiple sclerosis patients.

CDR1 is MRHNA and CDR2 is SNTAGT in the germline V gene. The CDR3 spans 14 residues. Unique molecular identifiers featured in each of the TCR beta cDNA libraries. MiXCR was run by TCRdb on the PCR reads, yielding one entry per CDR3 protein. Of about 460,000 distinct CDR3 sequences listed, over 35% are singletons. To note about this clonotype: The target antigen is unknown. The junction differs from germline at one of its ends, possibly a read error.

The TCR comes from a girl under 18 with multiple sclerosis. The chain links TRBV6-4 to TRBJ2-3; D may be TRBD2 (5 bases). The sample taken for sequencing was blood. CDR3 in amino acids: CTSSRTLDWDTQYF. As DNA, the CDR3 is TGTACCAGCAGTAGAACCCTGGACTGGGATACGCAGTATTTT.